This record looks at one TCR beta chain sequence and its context. When replicate PCRs were run on sorted subsets, they used 200 ng DNA, approximately 33,000 T cell genomes. Libraries were prepared by immunoSEQ multiplex PCR; TCRdb keeps only in-frame clonotypes and omits some of them. The sample has some 1.1 million clones, 70% to 80% seen once; the top ten hold approximately 0.9%. This sample is drawn from a study of shared clonotypes between healthy human individuals. Study details: With ages of 18 to 49, the donors were a couple of women and three men.

CDR3 length: 16 amino acids. Trimming shortened V by 2 bases and J by 5 bases, and 18 bases separated the two germline ends. Germline CDR1 and CDR2: MDHEN and SYDVKM. The rearrangement uses TRBV28 and TRBJ1-1; D is perhaps TRBD1 (5 bases). The sample taken for sequencing was memory CD4+ T cells from PBMCs. The subset denotes: CD45RA-negative fraction. This sequence was found in a young man in good health. Some clones in this sample may be carry-over from other donors' samples. The DNA for the CDR3 is TGTGCCAGCAGTTTAGATGGAACGGGGCGCGCGACTGAAGCTTTCTTT. This encodes CASSLDGTGRATEAFF.